This TCR beta chain was documented in a study of blood T cell repertoires in COVID-19. Looking at the study overall: Both acute and convalescent COVID-19 samples were obtained from the United States, Italy and Spain. Nucleic acid was either cDNA or gDNA, and it came from T cells, B-cell-depleted T cells, or PBMCs.

Under the authors' procedure: Reference gene primer amplification gave nucleated cell count estimates. Generated by immunoSEQ multiplex PCR, the TCRdb table keeps only in-frame clones and is missing some. The V and J calls and clone size were taken over from that table, and D and trimming were inferred from the DNA. The sample shows approximately 130,000 clones, approximately 90% of them seen only once. Germline trimming cut 0 bases from V and 3 bases from J; bases unmatched to any gene: 12. Germline CDR1 LNHNV, CDR2 YYDKDF (reference sequence). The CDR3 length is 18 residues. The clonotype was recovered from a man aged 50-59 years with acute or convalescent COVID-19. The chain carries TRBV15 and TRBJ2-7; TRBD2 matches at 9 bases. The source material was peripheral blood. The CDR3 DNA sequence: TGTGCCACCAGCAGAGACCCCGGCGCTAGCGGGACCTACTACGAGCAGTACTTC. It encodes CATSRDPGASGTYYEQYF.